This record covers a single T cell receptor (beta chain). The target antigen is unknown. This sample is drawn from a study of regulatory dendritic cells for organ transplantation. Study-wide points: Mature dendritic cells appeared to drive more memory CD8+ clonal expansion than regulatory ones.

The method was immunoSEQ multiplex PCR; TCRdb's version includes in-frame clones alone and lacks a portion of them. The sample lists 9,500 to 15,000 clones; about 56% were seen once. CDR1 and CDR2 from the germline V gene are SGHDT and YYEEEE. Trimming removed 0 bases from V and 1 base from J, with 8 bases in between. The CDR3 runs 15 residues. Allogeneic regulatory or mature dendritic cells were co-cultured for about 5 days with CFSE-labeled sorted T cells at 1:10. FACS sorted CD4+ or CD8+ T cells into CD45RA+ naive and CD45RO+ memory. Sequencing was done on a sample of naive CD8+ T cells from blood cultured with dendritic cells. Noted subset: CD45RA+ naive T cells. This clonotype was obtained from a human donor in good health. The chain recombines TRBV5-6 with TRBJ1-5; possibly TRBD1 for D (5 bases). In nucleotides, the CDR3 is TGTGCCAGCAGCTTGGGGGGCGGAAGCAATCAGCCCCAGCATTTT. Translating it yields CASSLGGGSNQPQHF.